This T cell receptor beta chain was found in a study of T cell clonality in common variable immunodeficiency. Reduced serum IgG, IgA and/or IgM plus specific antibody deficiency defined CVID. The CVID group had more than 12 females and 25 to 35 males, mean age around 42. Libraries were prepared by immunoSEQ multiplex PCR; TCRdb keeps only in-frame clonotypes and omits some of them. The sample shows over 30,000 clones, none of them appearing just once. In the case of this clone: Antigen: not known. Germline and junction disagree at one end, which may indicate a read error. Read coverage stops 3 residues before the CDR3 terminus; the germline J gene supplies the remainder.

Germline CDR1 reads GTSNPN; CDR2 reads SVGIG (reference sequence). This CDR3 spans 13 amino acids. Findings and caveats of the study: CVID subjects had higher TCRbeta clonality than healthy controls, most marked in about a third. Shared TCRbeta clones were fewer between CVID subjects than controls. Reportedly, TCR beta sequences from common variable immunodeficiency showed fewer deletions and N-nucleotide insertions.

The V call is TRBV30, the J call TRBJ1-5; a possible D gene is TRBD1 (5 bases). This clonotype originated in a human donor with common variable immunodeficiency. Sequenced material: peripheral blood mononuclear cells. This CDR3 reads CAGSRGFNQPQHF. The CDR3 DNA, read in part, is TGTGCCGGGAGCCGGGGGTTTAATCAGCCC. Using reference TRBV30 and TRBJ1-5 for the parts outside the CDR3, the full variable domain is SQTIHQWPATLVQPVGSPLSLECTVEGTSNPNLYWYRQAAGRGLQLLFYSVGIGQISSEVPQNLSASRPQDRQFILSSKKLLLSDSGFYLCAGSRGFNQPQHFGDGTRLSIL.